A single sample is the source of the 5 T cell receptor beta chains below, sequenced in a study of CD8 T cells in Susac syndrome. Random hexamers primed reverse transcription of about 0.5 to 1 ug RNA. A single record per CDR3 protein comes from TCRdb applying MiXCR to the immunoSEQ multiplex PCR reads. The sample contains about 430,000 distinct CDR3 sequences, approximately 85% of which appear only once. The sample taken for sequencing was CD8+ T cells from PBMCs. The source is a human donor with multiple sclerosis.

The rearrangement joins TRBV4-1 to TRBJ2-3; tentatively, D is TRBD1 or TRBD2 (5 bases each). The CDR3 runs 15 residues. The V gene's germline CDR1 is MGHRA and CDR2 YSYEKL. V was pared by 0 bases and J by 3 bases, with 10 bases between. The CDR3 DNA reads TGCGCCAGCAGCCAAGAAGAGGGGTGGACAGATACGCAGTATTTT. Its translation: CASSQEEGWTDTQYF.

CDR3 region: CASSLEGGNTDTQYF. For the CDR3, the DNA is TGTGCCAGCAGCTTAGAGGGGGGGAACACAGATACGCAGTATTTT. The chain combines TRBV11-3 with TRBJ2-3, with 7 bases that match TRBD2. The germline V gene has CDR1 SGHNT and CDR2 YENEEA. The CDR3 has 15 residues. V lost 0 bases and J lost 2; bases outside the gene matches: 2.

This chain joins TRBV20-1 and TRBJ2-7; 8 bases align to TRBD2. Germline CDR1 DFQATT, CDR2 SNEGSKA (reference sequence). Unmatched junction bases numbered 12, after V lost 6 bases and J lost 2 bases. CDR3 length equals 15 residues. The CDR3 region has the DNA TGCAGTGCCAGAATTAGCGGGGTTGAGACCTACGAGCAGTACTTC. It translates to CSARISGVETYEQYF.

V is TRBV28 and J is TRBJ2-1; D uncertain. From germline, CDR1 is MDHEN and CDR2 SYDVKM. The CDR3 covers 15 residues. V lost 4 bases and J lost 4, with 14 bases in between. The CDR3 region has the DNA TGTGCCAGCAGTTCGGGTCTAATAGGGTACAATGAGCAGTTCTTC. Translating gives CASSSGLIGYNEQFF.

The V call is TRBV11-2, the J call TRBJ2-3, with TRBD2 identical over 13 bases. Germline CDR1 SGHAT, CDR2 FQNNGV. The junction had 6 bases not matched to a gene; V was cut back by 3 bases and J by 6 bases. The CDR3 length is 16 residues. CDR3 nucleotide sequence: TGTGCCAGCAGCTTCTGGACTAGCGGGAGATCTGATACGCAGTATTTT. Amino acid sequence: CASSFWTSGRSDTQYF.